This entry describes one TCR beta chain. Its matching antigen is unknown. The data were taken from a study of blood T cells in healthy people across ages. Findings and caveats of the study: Higher diversity, along with more naive CD4+ cells, distinguished long-lived donors from aged donors. Across the age range, TCR beta diversity per million T cells fell in a roughly linear way.

The CDR3 is 14 amino acids. Trimming removed 2 bases from V and 11 bases from J, with 18 bases in between. From germline, CDR1 is SGHDN and CDR2 FVKESK. The second PCR ran about 6 to 12 cycles with a sample-barcoded 5' primer and J-beta primers. TCRdb used MiXCR to reprocess the 5' RACE reads, holding one entry per CDR3 protein. The sample records around 1,500,000 distinct CDR3 sequences, 42% being singletons. Total RNA extraction produced at least 5.5 micrograms (per sample) for the study. Sequencing was carried out using blood. The chain combines TRBV14 with TRBJ2-5; possibly TRBD2 for D (6 bases). The sequence came from a woman between 18 and 30 years old in good health. The CDR3 coding sequence is TGTGCCAGCAGCCAAACGGGAGCGGGCAATGAGCAGTACTTC. It is translated as CASSQTGAGNEQYF.